A selection of T cell receptor beta chains follows, all from one sample in a study of identical twins. Via MiXCR, TCRdb re-called the 5' RACE reads, giving one row per CDR3 protein. Of over 500,000 distinct CDR3 sequences listed, approximately 22% are singletons. Separately, the same data were catalogued under a study of T cells expressing NK-cell markers.

Sequenced sample: CD4+ T cells sorted from blood. These receptors were taken from a woman younger than 35 in good health. Each CDR3 is given with its conserved first and last residue.

>TRBV29-1
CSVEAPIRGKETQYF
>TRBV15
CATGEGQGLNEQFF
>TRBV3-1
CASSHGTGSSGYTF
>TRBV10-3
CAIGGDRDFYNEQFF
>TRBV20-1
CSARLAGGPVSYEQYF
>TRBV7-9
CASSLGFLQPQHF
>TRBV20-1
CSARMRGEAFF
>TRBV25-1
CASSANGGRPLHF
>TRBV7-2
CASSLTTGADTQYF
>TRBV20-1
CSARERNTGDGYTF
>TRBV30
CAWSTLETQYF
>TRBV20-1
CSAHSPGIGEDTQYF
>TRBV6-5
CASSIDRNSYNEQFF
>TRBV15
CATSRGAGGYEQYF
>TRBV14
CASSRRSSYNEQFF
>TRBV7-6
CASSPDLNQDEQFF
>TRBV9
CASSRGRAYNEQFF